A single sample is the source of the 24 T cell receptor beta chains below, sequenced in a study of blood T cell repertoires in COVID-19. Sequenced by immunoSEQ multiplex PCR; TCRdb stores in-frame clones only, minus some. The sample lists roughly 73,000 clones; around 82% were seen once. Sample: peripheral blood. The origin of the receptors is a human donor in a cohort sampled during active COVID-19.

DNA of the CDR3: TGTGCCAGCAGTTTATTCCAGACTAGCGGGAGGGCCGGAGAGCAGTTCTTC. Its translation is CASSLFQTSGRAGEQFF. V and J are TRBV27 and TRBJ2-1, with 14 nucleotides matching TRBD2. Losses at the gene ends were 1 base for V and 10 bases for J; bases not matched to a gene: 9. Germline V gene data show CDR1 as MNHEY and CDR2 as SMNVEV (reference sequence). The CDR3 loop spans 17 amino acids.

The rearrangement uses TRBV29-1 and TRBJ1-3, with D uncertain. V was cut by 6 bases and J by 3 bases, with 12 bases left in between. Germline V gene data show CDR1 as SQVTM and CDR2 as ANQGSEA. This CDR3 region has 13 residues. The CDR3 nucleotides are TGCAGCGTGTCCCTAAGCGGTGGAAACACCATATATTTT. This translates into CSVSLSGGNTIYF.

The J gene is TRBJ2-5, the V gene TRBV4-3, with TRBD1 identical over 8 bases. Germline-derived CDR1 and CDR2 are LGHNA and YSLEER. V lost 1 base to trimming and J lost 4 bases; unmatched junction nucleotides: 8. The CDR3 runs to 16 residues. The CDR3 protein is CASSQVATGAIETQYF. DNA of the CDR3: TGCGCCAGCAGCCAAGTCGCGACAGGGGCTATAGAGACCCAGTACTTC.

The rearrangement uses TRBV7-9 and TRBJ1-2; 10 positions match TRBD1. CDR1 and CDR2 (germline): SEHNR, FQNEAQ (reference sequence). This CDR3 has 15 residues. Trimming at V came to 5 bases and at J to 10 bases, leaving 13 bases not matched to a gene. The CDR3 DNA reads TGTGCCAGCAGCCATCAAACCGGGACAGGGGCCAACTACACCTTC. It yields the protein CASSHQTGTGANYTF.

The chain joins TRBV27 to TRBJ2-7; 11 nucleotides agree with TRBD1. This CDR3 is built from 14 residues. Germline V gives CDR1 MNHEY, CDR2 SMNVEV (reference sequence). The V segment lost 8 bases and the J segment 7 bases; nucleotides outside the gene matches: 10. CDR3 region: CASRELGQGAEQYF. Written as DNA, the CDR3 is TGTGCCAGCCGCGAACTAGGACAGGGGGCTGAGCAGTACTTC.

This clone qualifies as medium-sized. This chain links TRBV19 with TRBJ2-5; D is undetermined. The V gene lost 6 bases and the J gene lost 1 base, with 9 bases spanning the gap. The germline gives CDR1 LNHDA, CDR2 SQIVND (reference sequence). The CDR3 has 13 residues. This chain's CDR3 is CASSGGFQETQYF. CDR3 DNA sequence: TGTGCCAGTAGCGGCGGATTCCAAGAGACCCAGTACTTC.

J is TRBJ1-2 and V is TRBV2, with 7 positions matching TRBD1. J lost 3 bases, V lost 0 bases, and 4 bases had no gene match. Germline V gene lookup returns CDR1 SNHLY and CDR2 FYNNEI. The CDR3 consists of 15 residues. The CDR3 nucleotides are TGTGCCAGCAGTGAAGCGGGGACAGCACACTATGGCTACACCTTC. Its translation: CASSEAGTAHYGYTF.

This clone was seen more than once but under ten times. The chain links TRBV7-2 to TRBJ2-5; TRBD2 might be the D (6 bases). The CDR3 length is 16 residues. The ends were cut back, 3 bases at V and 4 bases at J, with 18 bases in the middle. Germline lookup yields CDR1 SGHTA and CDR2 FQGNSA. The DNA of the CDR3 is TGTGCCAGCAGCTTTGGAGGGACCGTAAGCGTAGAGACCCAGTACTTC. This sequence encodes CASSFGGTVSVETQYF.

J is TRBJ1-2 and V is TRBV6-5, with D tentatively TRBD1 (5 bases). The CDR3 sequence is 13 residues long. CDR1 and CDR2 (germline): MNHEY, SVGAGI. V dropped 2 bases and J dropped 8 bases, with 12 bases sitting between them. The DNA for the CDR3 is TGTGCCAGCAGTTACGGTGTCGGGGGAGGCTACACCTTC. Its translation: CASSYGVGGGYTF.

V usage is TRBV6-6 and J usage is TRBJ1-1; tentative D call: TRBD1 (5 bases). The CDR3 is made up of 15 amino acids. Germline V lookup: CDR1 MNHNY, CDR2 SVGAGI (reference sequence). The germline V and J ends were trimmed by 0 bases and 3 bases, with 11 bases remaining between them. The CDR3 bases are TGTGCCAGCAGTTACTCGGGCAGGGAAGACACTGAAGCTTTCTTT. It specifies CASSYSGREDTEAFF.

This clone was found once. The V call is TRBV29-1, the J call TRBJ1-2; D remains ambiguous. This CDR3 region has 15 residues. Trimming took off 3 bases at V and 4 bases at J, with 18 bases between the two ends. Germline CDR1 is SQVTM and CDR2 is ANQGSEA. The CDR3 loop reads CSVDFMAGGLYGYTF. CDR3 DNA sequence: TGCAGCGTTGACTTTATGGCAGGAGGACTCTATGGCTACACCTTC.

The rearrangement joins TRBV5-6 to TRBJ1-2, with D hard to call. CDR1 is SGHDT and CDR2 is YYEEEE in the germline V gene. The V and J ends lost 0 bases and 4 bases respectively, with 10 bases between them. This CDR3 comprises 14 residues. The CDR3 spells CASSLAGEVYGYTF. CDR3 sequence (DNA): TGTGCCAGCAGCTTGGCCGGGGAAGTCTATGGCTACACCTTC.

The J gene is TRBJ1-5, the V gene TRBV30; possible D gene TRBD1, 5 bases. V lost 5 bases and J lost 5, with 16 bases in between. Germline V gene sequence: CDR1 GTSNPN, CDR2 SVGIG (reference sequence). The CDR3 sequence is 14 residues long. Written as DNA, the CDR3 is TGTGCCTGGGCGGCAGGGAACACGGATCAGCCCCAGCATTTT. Translated: CAWAAGNTDQPQHF.

The V gene is TRBV5-6, the J gene TRBJ1-6; 11 bases are shared with TRBD1. Germline loops: CDR1 SGHDT, CDR2 YYEEEE. V lost 4 bases to trimming and J lost 8 bases; unmatched junction nucleotides: 5. This CDR3 has 15 amino acids. The CDR3 loop is CASSRRTGGDSPLHF. As DNA, the CDR3 is TGTGCCAGCAGCCGGCGGACAGGGGGCGATTCACCCCTCCACTTT.

This clone was seen once. CDR3 bases: TGTGCCAGCAGCCTGGGCTGGGGCGGATCCTACGAGCAGTACTTC. Translated: CASSLGWGGSYEQYF. The chain couples TRBV7-2 to TRBJ2-7; possible D gene TRBD1, 5 bases. V lost 5 bases and J 1 base, leaving 15 bases between the germline ends. This CDR3 region has 15 residues. CDR1 is SGHTA, CDR2 FQGNSA, per germline.

V usage is TRBV4-1 and J usage is TRBJ2-7, with 8 positions matching TRBD1. CDR3 length: 16 residues. Germline V gives CDR1 MGHRA, CDR2 YSYEKL. Trimming took 1 base from V and 2 from J; bases not matched to a gene: 7. The CDR3 loop reads CASSQAGQGRPYEQYF. The DNA for the CDR3 is TGCGCCAGCAGCCAAGCCGGACAGGGACGACCCTACGAGCAGTACTTC.

The chain links TRBV30 to TRBJ2-7, with D perhaps matching TRBD1 (6 bases). With 3 bases removed from V and 7 bases from J, the gap between germline ends came to 16 bases. CDR3 length equals 13 residues. Germline loops: CDR1 GTSNPN, CDR2 SVGIG (reference sequence). As DNA, the CDR3 is TGTGCCTGGAGCGCTTACAGGGTAGGAGAGCAGTACTTC. It codes for CAWSAYRVGEQYF. Using reference TRBV30 and TRBJ2-7 for the parts outside the CDR3, the full variable domain is SQTIHQWPATLVQPVGSPLSLECTVEGTSNPNLYWYRQAAGRGLQLLFYSVGIGQISSEVPQNLSASRPQDRQFILSSKKLLLSDSGFYLCAWSAYRVGEQYFGPGTRLTVT.

The rearrangement links TRBV30 to TRBJ2-5; 10 positions match TRBD2. This CDR3 is built from 15 residues. With V trimmed by 4 bases and J by 4 bases, 9 bases remained unmatched. In germline, CDR1 is GTSNPN, CDR2 SVGIG (reference sequence). The CDR3 loop reads CAWIASGRPRETQYF. The CDR3 nucleotides read TGTGCCTGGATAGCTAGCGGGAGACCGCGAGAGACCCAGTACTTC.

This chain links TRBV5-6 with TRBJ1-1; a weak D match, TRBD1 (6 bases). In germline, CDR1 is SGHDT, CDR2 YYEEEE. This CDR3 region has 11 residues. Deletions cut 2 bases from V and 7 bases from J, with 6 bases between. This CDR3 is CASSFRGEAFF. In DNA, the CDR3 is TGTGCCAGCAGCTTCAGGGGTGAAGCTTTCTTT.

This chain connects TRBV6-5 to TRBJ2-2; 7 nucleotides match TRBD2. Germline loops: CDR1 MNHEY, CDR2 SVGAGI. V was clipped by 6 bases and J by 3 bases; unmatched bases: 4. This CDR3 spans 14 amino acids. In DNA form, the CDR3 reads TGTGCCAGCAGGAGAACTAGCGACACCGGGGAGCTGTTTTTT. This sequence encodes CASRRTSDTGELFF.

The chain recombines TRBV7-6 with TRBJ2-7, with D possibly matching TRBD1 (6 bases). In germline, CDR1 is SGHVS, CDR2 FNYEAQ. Trimming pared 3 bases from V and 2 bases from J, leaving 17 bases between. This CDR3 region has 16 residues. CDR3 in DNA: TGTGCCAGCAGCTTTAGCGCAGGGGTGAAAGCCTACGAGCAGTACTTC. Its translation: CASSFSAGVKAYEQYF.

The chain employs TRBV5-1 and TRBJ1-1; 7 bases are a match to TRBD1. The length of the CDR3 is 14 residues. Per germline, CDR1 SGHRS and CDR2 YFSETQ. Germline trimming cut 3 bases from V and 5 bases from J; bases unmatched to any gene: 7. CDR3 sequence reads: CASSSLRQGTEAFF. The DNA for the CDR3 is TGCGCCAGCAGCTCCCTCCGACAGGGTACTGAAGCTTTCTTT.

The chain links TRBV30 to TRBJ2-7; D is perhaps TRBD2 (6 bases). Germline CDR1 and CDR2: GTSNPN and SVGIG (reference sequence). This CDR3 has 15 residues. Trimming shortened V by 1 base and J by 6 bases, and 19 bases separated the two germline ends. CDR3 sequence (DNA): TGTGCCTGGAGTGGAACGGCGGGACCTCAAGGCGAGCAGTACTTC. Its translation: CAWSGTAGPQGEQYF.

This clone was detected a few times. The rearrangement joins TRBV10-3 to TRBJ1-5; 11 bases align to TRBD1. CDR1 ENHRY and CDR2 SYGVKD come from the germline V gene. CDR3 length: 15 residues. The V gene end was trimmed by 4 bases and the J gene end by 6 bases; junction bases not matched to a gene: 5. CDR3 protein: CAISGGQGAGQPQHF. CDR3 nucleotides: TGTGCCATCAGTGGAGGACAGGGGGCGGGTCAGCCCCAGCATTTT.